This T cell receptor beta chain was identified during a study of T cells expressing NK-cell markers. Germline values: CDR1 WSHSY, CDR2 SAAADI. The CDR3 sequence is 14 residues long. TCR beta cDNA was generated via 5'RACE template switching incorporating UMIs. Using the 5' RACE reads, TCRdb records one entry per CDR3 protein without DNA. This table lists over 150,000 distinct CDR3 sequences. With regard to this clonotype: Its antigen is undetermined.

Study-level findings and limits: Several donors showed these clonotypes also leading the CD3+CD56-NKG2C+ fraction.

The source of this sequence is a woman in her forties or fifties in good health. The chain carries TRBV10-2 and TRBJ2-5; TCRdb reports TRBD1, a call that lacks DNA to check it against. Material for sequencing was blood T cells: a sorted CD56 or NKG2C T cell subset, CD4+ or CD8+ T cells, or bulk PBMC T cells (not recorded which). CDR3 residues: CASSEEGQGKTQYF.